Each of the 16 T cell receptor beta chains below was sequenced from the same sample in a study of T cell responses to AZD1222 COVID-19 vaccine. Libraries were prepared by immunoSEQ multiplex PCR; TCRdb keeps only in-frame clonotypes and omits some of them. The profile shows approximately 100,000 clones, approximately 88% of them singletons. Specimen: peripheral blood, collected 28 days after the second AZD1222 dose. These receptors were taken from an adult who received the AZD1222 COVID-19 vaccine.

This clone showed up just once. The chain uses TRBV7-3 and TRBJ2-3; 9 bases line up with TRBD2. This CDR3 is 18 amino acids long. CDR1 SGHTA and CDR2 FQGTGA come from the germline V gene. The ends lost 4 bases at V and 5 bases at J; junction bases unmatched: 16. CDR3 protein: CASSSTSSGRGGLDTQYF. CDR3 in DNA: TGTGCCAGCAGCTCCACATCTTCCGGGCGGGGGGGCCTAGATACGCAGTATTTT.

V is TRBV4-2 and J is TRBJ1-5; possible D gene TRBD1, 6 bases. The CDR3 is 17 amino acids. Trimming stripped 4 bases from V and 4 bases from J, with 20 bases between. Germline-derived CDR1 and CDR2 are LGHNA and YNFKEQ. DNA for the CDR3: TGTGCCAGCAGCCGCCTTGGACAGCACGGAGATAATCAGCCCCAGCATTTT. Translating gives CASSRLGQHGDNQPQHF.

V is TRBV18 and J is TRBJ1-5; possible D gene TRBD1, 6 bases. Per germline, CDR1 KGHSH and CDR2 LQKENI. V gave up 6 bases and J gave up 1 base, with 10 bases separating them. The CDR3 has 14 residues. DNA for the CDR3: TGTGCCAGCTCCCCAGGACAGAGCAATCAGCCCCAGCATTTT. Translating gives CASSPGQSNQPQHF.

The chain employs TRBV19 and TRBJ1-5, with D hard to call. This CDR3 has 15 residues. V was clipped by 3 bases and J by 2 bases, with 11 bases between them. Germline V gene lookup returns CDR1 LNHDA and CDR2 SQIVND (reference sequence). DNA of the CDR3: TGTGCCAGTAGTATGCTGGCGACGGGCAATCAGCCCCAGCATTTT. This translates into CASSMLATGNQPQHF.

The chain uses TRBV6-5 and TRBJ1-4; 7 bases align to TRBD1. V gave up 5 bases and J gave up 8 bases; unmatched junction bases: 11. The CDR3 totals 15 residues. Germline V gives CDR1 MNHEY, CDR2 SVGAGI. The CDR3: CASSTTGAAREKLFF. CDR3 in DNA: TGTGCCAGCAGTACCACAGGGGCGGCGAGGGAAAAACTGTTTTTT.

The V gene is TRBV27, the J gene TRBJ1-1; 8 positions agree with TRBD1. The germline V gene encodes CDR1 MNHEY and CDR2 SMNVEV (reference sequence). The CDR3 is 17 residues long. Trimming at V came to 4 bases and at J to 1 base, leaving 11 bases not matched to a gene. The CDR3 DNA is TGTGCCAGCAGTTCAAACCCATATGGGACAGGGAACACTGAAGCTTTCTTT. Residues: CASSSNPYGTGNTEAFF.

The chain has TRBV27 and TRBJ2-1; the D gene is possibly TRBD1 (7 bases). This CDR3 has 16 amino acids. Germline lookup yields CDR1 MNHEY and CDR2 SMNVEV (reference sequence). V was clipped by 5 bases and J by 3 bases, with 17 bases between them. The DNA of the CDR3 is TGTGCCAGCAGTAGCAACAGGGGAGGCTTCTACAATGAGCAGTTCTTC. Translation gives CASSSNRGGFYNEQFF.

The V and J genes are TRBV12-3 or TRBV12-4 and TRBJ1-5, with D possibly TRBD1 on 5 matching bases. V was trimmed by 6 bases and J by 7 bases, leaving 10 bases between them. The CDR3 totals 12 residues. CDR3 DNA: TGTGCCAGCAGCCAGGGTCACCAGCCCCAGCATTTT. This encodes CASSQGHQPQHF.

The chain recombines TRBV10-3 with TRBJ2-3, with 15 nucleotides matching TRBD2. The CDR3 has 17 amino acids. CDR1 ENHRY and CDR2 SYGVKD come from the germline V gene. V gave up 3 bases and J gave up 6 bases; unmatched junction bases: 7. The CDR3 DNA is TGTGCCATCAGTGAAGGCGGACTAGCGGGGGGGCCTGATACGCAGTATTTT. Its translation is CAISEGGLAGGPDTQYF.

The chain joins TRBV6-1 to TRBJ1-3; perhaps TRBD1 as D (6 bases). V gave up 4 bases and J gave up 0 bases, with 13 bases separating them. The germline V gene encodes CDR1 MNHNS and CDR2 SASEGT. This CDR3 has 16 residues. As DNA, the CDR3 is TGTGCCAGCAGTGTCCAACAGGGAAGCTCTGGAAACACCATATATTTT. This gives the protein CASSVQQGSSGNTIYF.

This clone came up once. This chain joins TRBV5-8 and TRBJ1-5; 7 bases agree with TRBD1. The CDR3 contains 15 residues. V was clipped by 4 bases and J by 5 bases; unmatched bases: 9. The germline V gene has CDR1 SGHTS and CDR2 YDEGEE. CDR3 coding DNA: TGTGCCAGCAGCAGAGGGACAGTCAGCGATCAGCCCCAGCATTTT. Its translation: CASSRGTVSDQPQHF.

The rearrangement links TRBV5-1 to TRBJ2-3, with D hard to call. Germline CDR1 SGHRS, CDR2 YFSETQ. CDR3 length: 12 residues. The germline V and J ends were trimmed by 2 bases and 5 bases, with 6 bases remaining between them. The CDR3 protein is CASSFRIDTQYF. For the CDR3, the DNA is TGCGCCAGCAGCTTCAGGATAGATACGCAGTATTTT.

This clone was counted between two and nine times. The gene calls are TRBV6-1 and TRBJ2-1; 8 bases align to TRBD1. Germline V lookup: CDR1 MNHNS, CDR2 SASEGT. V lost 0 bases, J lost 9 bases, and 13 bases stayed unmatched. This CDR3 contains 17 residues. In nucleotides, the CDR3 is TGTGCCAGCAGTGAAGCGCTTCGTTGGACAGGGCTGGGTGAGCAGTTCTTC. As protein: CASSEALRWTGLGEQFF.

The V gene is TRBV12-3 or TRBV12-4, the J gene TRBJ1-6; D not resolved. The CDR3 covers 11 residues. Trimming cost V 5 bases and J 15 bases, with 11 bases left between them. The CDR3: CASSDQFILHF. CDR3 DNA: TGTGCCAGCAGTGACCAATTCATCCTCCACTTT.

This rearrangement joins TRBV29-1 to TRBJ1-2, with TRBD1 as a possible D gene (5 bases). The CDR3 has 13 amino acids. Germline CDR1 SQVTM, CDR2 ANQGSEA. The V and J ends lost 4 bases and 5 bases respectively, with 14 bases between them. CDR3 protein: CSVALFQGYGYTF. DNA for the CDR3: TGCAGCGTTGCCCTATTCCAGGGTTATGGCTACACCTTC.

Details on this clone: Other DNA sequences within the sample encode an identical CDR3. The rearrangement joins TRBV18 to TRBJ1-4; 8 positions agree with TRBD1. This CDR3 has 13 residues. Germline V gives CDR1 KGHSH, CDR2 LQKENI. Trimming cost V 6 bases and J 8 bases; bases outside gene matches: 5. The CDR3, as DNA: TGTGCCAGCTCCAGGGGGCAAGAGGAAAAACTGTTTTTT. Protein: CASSRGQEEKLFF.